The next 8 T cell receptor beta chains were all read from a single sample in a study of T cells in localized non-small cell lung cancer. Clones were read by immunoSEQ multiplex PCR, and TCRdb kept only the in-frame ones, dropping some. Of a few thousand clones in the sample, more than 25% were seen once. The sequences come from lung tumor tissue, collected before any cancer treatment. These TCRs come from a woman aged 35-75 years with stage I lung adenocarcinoma.

The J gene is TRBJ2-2, the V gene TRBV11-3; 11 bases map to TRBD2. CDR3 size: 16 residues. The V gene's germline CDR1 is SGHNT and CDR2 YENEEA. J lost 5 bases, V lost 4 bases, and 6 bases had no gene match. CDR3 region: CASSSISGRGTGELFF. The CDR3 region has the DNA TGTGCCAGCAGCTCCATTAGCGGGAGGGGGACCGGGGAGCTGTTTTTT.

The gene calls are TRBV6-8 and TRBJ2-7; a possible D gene is TRBD1 (5 bases). CDR3 length equals 17 residues. The germline V gene encodes CDR1 MNHGY and CDR2 SAAAGT. Trimming stripped 4 bases from V and 6 bases from J, with 25 bases between. The CDR3 region is CASSSQTGHRGFFEQYF. For the CDR3, the DNA is TGTGCCAGCAGTTCCCAAACCGGACATCGTGGTTTTTTCGAGCAGTACTTC.

A few counts support this clone. The V and J genes are TRBV19 and TRBJ1-2; possible D gene TRBD1, 6 bases. Trimming pared 3 bases from V and 3 bases from J, leaving 11 bases between. The CDR3 totals 14 residues. Germline lookup yields CDR1 LNHDA and CDR2 SQIVND (reference sequence). In DNA, the CDR3 is TGTGCCAGTAGTATGGGGGGGCCTTACTATGGCTACACCTTC. Translating it yields CASSMGGPYYGYTF.

There are a few counts of this clone. This chain connects TRBV9 to TRBJ1-2, with TRBD1 matching 10 bases. CDR3 length: 15 residues. Germline V gene lookup returns CDR1 SGDLS and CDR2 YYNGEE. Trimming cost V 2 bases and J 2 bases; bases outside gene matches: 3. CDR3 coding DNA: TGTGCCAGCAGCGTTTCGGGACAGGGGAACTATGGCTACACCTTC. Its translation: CASSVSGQGNYGYTF.

This chain connects TRBV19 to TRBJ1-5; D is ambiguous. The germline V gene has CDR1 LNHDA and CDR2 SQIVND (reference sequence). The CDR3 is 14 amino acids. Trimming pared 4 bases from V and 2 bases from J, leaving 9 bases between. In nucleotides, the CDR3 is TGTGCCAGTAGTAAGGGTTGGGGCAATCAGCCCCAGCATTTT. This codes for CASSKGWGNQPQHF. Drawing the rest from reference TRBV19 and TRBJ1-5, the complete variable domain is DGGITQSPKYLFRKEGQNVTLSCEQNLNHDAMYWYRQDPGQGLRLIYYSQIVNDFQKGDIAEGYSVSREKKESFPLTVTSAQKNPTAFYLCASSKGWGNQPQHFGDGTRLSIL.

The genes are TRBV29-1 and TRBJ2-3; 8 positions agree with TRBD2. There are 13 residues in the CDR3. The V segment lost 8 bases and the J segment 3 bases; nucleotides outside the gene matches: 7. CDR1 is SQVTM, CDR2 ANQGSEA, per germline. The CDR3: CSSAGAGTDTQYF. CDR3 sequence (DNA): TGCAGCTCAGCGGGAGCCGGGACAGATACGCAGTATTTT.

This clone ranks as medium-sized. The CDR3 coding sequence is TGTGCCTGGAGTGTGCGGTCCTCTGGGGCCAACGTCCTGACTTTC. As protein: CAWSVRSSGANVLTF. This rearrangement joins TRBV30 to TRBJ2-6; D uncertain. Germline-derived CDR1 and CDR2 are GTSNPN and SVGIG (reference sequence). The CDR3 runs 15 residues. V lost 0 bases and J 0 bases, leaving 6 bases between the germline ends.

V gene TRBV9 combines with J gene TRBJ2-1; TRBD2 aligns across 9 bases. V lost 0 bases and J lost 6; bases outside the gene matches: 7. This CDR3 has 16 residues. Germline V lookup: CDR1 SGDLS, CDR2 YYNGEE. This CDR3 reads CASSVGGLAGRNEQFF. The DNA for the CDR3 is TGTGCCAGCAGCGTAGGCGGGCTAGCGGGACGCAATGAGCAGTTCTTC. Looking up the rest from reference TRBV9 and TRBJ2-1 gives the full variable domain: DSGVTQTPKHLITATGQRVTLRCSPRSGDLSVYWYQQSLDQGLQFLIQYYNGEERAKGNILERFSAQQFPDLHSELNLSSLELGDSALYFCASSVGGLAGRNEQFFGPGTRLTVL.